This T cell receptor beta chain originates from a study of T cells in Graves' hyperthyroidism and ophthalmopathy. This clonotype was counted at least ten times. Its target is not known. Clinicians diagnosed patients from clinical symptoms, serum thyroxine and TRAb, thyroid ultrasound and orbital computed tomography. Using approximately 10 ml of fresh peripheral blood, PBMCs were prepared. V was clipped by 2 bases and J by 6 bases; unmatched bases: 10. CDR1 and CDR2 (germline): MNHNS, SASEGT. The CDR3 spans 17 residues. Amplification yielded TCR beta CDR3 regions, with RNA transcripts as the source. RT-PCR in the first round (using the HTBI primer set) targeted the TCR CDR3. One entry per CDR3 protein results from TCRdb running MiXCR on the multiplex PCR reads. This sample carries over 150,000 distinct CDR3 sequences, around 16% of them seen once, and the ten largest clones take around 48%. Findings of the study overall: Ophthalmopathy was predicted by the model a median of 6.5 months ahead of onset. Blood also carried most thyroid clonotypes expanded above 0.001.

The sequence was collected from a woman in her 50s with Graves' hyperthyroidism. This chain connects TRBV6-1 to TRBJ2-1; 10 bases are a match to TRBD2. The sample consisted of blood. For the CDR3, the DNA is TGTGCCAGCAGTGAATATGGTGCTAGCGGGAGAGGCAATGAGCAGTTCTTC. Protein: CASSEYGASGRGNEQFF.